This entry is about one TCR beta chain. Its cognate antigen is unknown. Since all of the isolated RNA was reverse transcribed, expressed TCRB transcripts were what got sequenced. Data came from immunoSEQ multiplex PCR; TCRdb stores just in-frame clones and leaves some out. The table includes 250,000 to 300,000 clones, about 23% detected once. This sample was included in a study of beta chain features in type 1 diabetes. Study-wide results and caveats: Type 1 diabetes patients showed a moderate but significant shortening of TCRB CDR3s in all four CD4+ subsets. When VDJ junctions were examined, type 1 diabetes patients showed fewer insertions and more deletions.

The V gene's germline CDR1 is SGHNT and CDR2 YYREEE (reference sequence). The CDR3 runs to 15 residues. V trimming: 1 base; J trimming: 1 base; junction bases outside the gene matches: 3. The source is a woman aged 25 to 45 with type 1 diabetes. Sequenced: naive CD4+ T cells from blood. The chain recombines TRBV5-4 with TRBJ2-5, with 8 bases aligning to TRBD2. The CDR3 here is CASSLWGTSQETQYF. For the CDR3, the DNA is TGTGCCAGCAGCTTGTGGGGGACTAGCCAAGAGACCCAGTACTTC.